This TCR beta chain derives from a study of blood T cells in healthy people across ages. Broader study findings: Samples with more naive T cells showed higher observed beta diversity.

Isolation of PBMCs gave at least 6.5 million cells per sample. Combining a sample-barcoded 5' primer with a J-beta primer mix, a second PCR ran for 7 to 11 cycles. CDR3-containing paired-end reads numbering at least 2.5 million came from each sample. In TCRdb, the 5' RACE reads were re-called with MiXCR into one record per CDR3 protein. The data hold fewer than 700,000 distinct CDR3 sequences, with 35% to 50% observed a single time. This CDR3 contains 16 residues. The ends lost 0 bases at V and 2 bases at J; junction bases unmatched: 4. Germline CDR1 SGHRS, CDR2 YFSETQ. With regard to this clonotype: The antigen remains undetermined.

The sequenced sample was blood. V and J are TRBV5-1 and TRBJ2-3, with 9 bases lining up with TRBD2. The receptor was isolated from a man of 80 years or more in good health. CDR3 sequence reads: CASSLGASGDTDTQYF. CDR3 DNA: TGCGCCAGCAGCTTGGGCGCTAGCGGGGACACAGATACGCAGTATTTT.